This entry concerns a single T cell receptor beta chain. Germline loops: CDR1 SGHRS, CDR2 YFSETQ. With V trimmed by 4 bases and J by 2 bases, 9 bases remained unmatched. The CDR3 extends over 16 amino acids. This entry is derived from a study of siplizumab effects on memory and regulatory T cells. Assay used: immunoSEQ multiplex PCR; TCRdb lists only in-frame clones, some missing. The sample shows approximately 100,000 clones, about 91% of them seen only once. The V gene is TRBV5-1, the J gene TRBJ2-7, with TRBD1 identical over 10 bases. This clonotype was sampled from a human donor in good health. Some clones in this sample may be carry-over from other donors' samples. The sequencing sample was made of CD4+ T cells sorted from blood. The CDR3 spells CASSPRTGGRTYEQYF. The DNA of the CDR3 is TGCGCCAGCAGCCCCAGGACAGGGGGGAGGACCTACGAGCAGTACTTC.